A selection of T cell receptor beta chains follows, all from one sample in a study of OX40 agonist ivuxolimab in advanced cancers. Using immunoSEQ multiplex PCR, the repertoire was profiled, and TCRdb retains in-frame clones only, with some absent. This table holds about 67,000 clones, around nine tenths found once. The specimen was CD4+ or CD8+ T cells sorted from blood, collected in a trial of the OX40 agonist ivuxolimab. The source of these receptors is an adult with an advanced solid tumor such as melanoma, head and neck, liver or kidney cancer. Both conserved end residues are part of each CDR3. The D gene is left open where the match is weak. Clone size is shown for a subset of rows, as once, few, many or a class of expanded clone.

d_call clone_size j_call v_call cdr3_nt cdr3_aa
NA once TRBJ2-4 TRBV7-2 TGTGCCAGCAGCTCTGACAGCTACATTCAGTACTTC CASSSDSYIQYF
NA NA TRBJ2-5 TRBV5-5 TGTGCCAGCAGCTTTGGGGTACTGGAGACCCAGTACTTC CASSFGVLETQYF
NA NA TRBJ1-2 TRBV19 TGTGCCAGTAGGAGATCTAACTATGGCTACACCTTC CASRRSNYGYTF
TRBD2 few TRBJ2-3 TRBV11-2 TGTGCCAGCAGCTTACCTTCGACTAGCGGGAGGGGAGGTACGCAGTATTTT CASSLPSTSGRGGTQYF
NA NA TRBJ2-7 TRBV4-3 TGCGCCAGCAGCCAAGGGCCCTACGAGCAGTACTTC CASSQGPYEQYF
NA NA TRBJ1-2 TRBV5-1 TGCGCCAGCAGCTTGGAGGGAGCCTATGGCTACACCTTC CASSLEGAYGYTF
NA NA TRBJ2-5 TRBV23-1 TGCGCCAGCAGTGAACCCGACCGCGACAGGTCTGTCCAGGAGACCCAGTACTTC CASSEPDRDRSVQETQYF
TRBD1 NA TRBJ1-2 TRBV19 TGTGCCAGTAGTACAGAAGGACAGGCCAGGACTGGCTACACCTTC CASSTEGQARTGYTF
TRBD2 NA TRBJ2-7 TRBV28 TGTGCCAGCAGTGTAGCGGCGGGAGGGGCAGAAGAGCAGTACTTC CASSVAAGGAEEQYF
TRBD1 NA TRBJ1-6 TRBV6-6 TGTGCCAGCAGTTCCGGACAGGGACTTTATAATTCACCCCTCCACTTT CASSSGQGLYNSPLHF
NA NA TRBJ2-1 TRBV5-1 TGCGCCAGCAGCCTTGGGACTGCGGAGTTGTACAATGAGCAGTTCTTC CASSLGTAELYNEQFF
NA NA TRBJ2-7 TRBV6-6 TGTGCCAGCAGTTACAACAGGCGGGGCGAGCAGTACTTC CASSYNRRGEQYF
NA NA TRBJ1-1 TRBV7-2 TGTGCCAGCAGCGAACAGGGTAACACTGAAGCTTTCTTT CASSEQGNTEAFF
NA once TRBJ2-3 TRBV5-4 TGTGCCAGCGGCCCAGGGACGGATACGCAGTATTTT CASGPGTDTQYF
NA once TRBJ2-7 TRBV10-2 TGCGCCAGCAGTGAGAGGACTTACTCTGGGGAGCAGTACTTC CASSERTYSGEQYF
NA NA TRBJ1-2 TRBV28 TGTGCCAGCCGCTCCCCTCTGGACGGATCCTATGGCTACACCTTC CASRSPLDGSYGYTF
TRBD2 NA TRBJ2-3 TRBV12-5 TGTGCTAGTGGTTTGGTATCTCTTATGTCCAGCGGGAGGAGCACAGATACGCAGTATTTT CASGLVSLMSSGRSTDTQYF
NA NA TRBJ1-5 TRBV12-5 TGTGCTAGTGGTTTTTCTCATTTACAGCCCCAGCATTTT CASGFSHLQPQHF
TRBD1 NA TRBJ2-7 TRBV28 TGTGCCAGCAGAAAACCGGGACAGGGCAGCTACGAGCAGTACTTC CASRKPGQGSYEQYF
TRBD2 NA TRBJ2-3 TRBV7-2 TGTGCCAGCAGCTTCGGGACTAGCGGGACCACAGATACGCAGTATTTT CASSFGTSGTTDTQYF
NA NA TRBJ1-1 TRBV5-4 TGTGCCAGCAGCTTGGATTTTGGGACGAACACTGAAGCTTTCTTT CASSLDFGTNTEAFF
NA NA TRBJ2-3 TRBV2 TGTGCCAGCAGTGCCTCCACAGATACGCAGTATTTT CASSASTDTQYF
TRBD2 NA TRBJ2-7 TRBV6-6 TGTGCCAGCAGTTACTCGACTAGCGGGAGGATATACGAGCAGTACTTC CASSYSTSGRIYEQYF
TRBD1 NA TRBJ2-7 TRBV11-2 TGTGCCAGCAGCACTTCAGACAGGGCCTTCTACGAGCAGTACTTC CASSTSDRAFYEQYF
NA NA TRBJ1-1 TRBV13 TGTGCCAGCAGCCCCGGCGGGTGGGGAACTGAAGCTTTCTTT CASSPGGWGTEAFF
NA few TRBJ2-3 TRBV2 TGTGCCAGCAATCGGGGGAGCACAGATACGCAGTATTTT CASNRGSTDTQYF
NA few TRBJ2-5 TRBV2 TGTGCCAGCAGGGGGGGCGAAGAGACCCAGTACTTC CASRGGEETQYF
TRBD1 NA TRBJ1-4 TRBV10-3 TGTGCCATCAGTGATAAGGGACAGGGAAGTGAAAAACTGTTTTTT CAISDKGQGSEKLFF
NA many TRBJ1-1 TRBV19 TGTGCCAGTAATTTGGCTGGGGTAACTGAAGCTTTCTTT CASNLAGVTEAFF
NA NA TRBJ2-3 TRBV11-2 TGTGCCAGCAGCTTGGGCATTTCAGATACGCAGTATTTT CASSLGISDTQYF
NA NA TRBJ2-7 TRBV7-8 TGTGCCAGCAGCCGTGGTCTCTACGAGCAGTACTTC CASSRGLYEQYF
TRBD1 NA TRBJ2-7 TRBV6-1 TGTGCCAGCGCGACGGTAGGGGGCGGCTACGAGCAGTACTTC CASATVGGGYEQYF
NA NA TRBJ2-1 TRBV6-5 TGTGCCAGCAGTTACCAGTGGGGTGAGCAGTTCTTC CASSYQWGEQFF